These 6 T cell receptor beta chains were sequenced from one sample in a study of radiotherapy plus CTLA-4 blockade in lung cancer. Data came from immunoSEQ multiplex PCR; TCRdb stores just in-frame clones and leaves some out. The sample contains about 38,000 clones, about 80% of which appear only once. This specimen consisted of peripheral blood, obtained from a patient treated with radiotherapy plus ipilimumab. These receptors originate from a human donor with non-small cell lung cancer who had stable disease on radiotherapy plus ipilimumab.

The CDR3 loop is CASTQQGSNQPQHF. The CDR3 region has the DNA TGCGCCAGCACTCAACAGGGAAGCAATCAGCCCCAGCATTTT. This chain uses TRBV10-2 with TRBJ1-5; TRBD1 might be the D (6 bases). The CDR3 runs 14 residues. Germline CDR1 WSHSY, CDR2 SAAADI. The ends were cut back, 7 bases at V and 1 base at J, with 11 bases in the middle.

The rearrangement joins TRBV19 to TRBJ2-2; the D gene could be TRBD1 or TRBD2 (5 bases each). V lost 7 bases and J 5 bases, leaving 8 bases between the germline ends. Looked up from germline, CDR1 is LNHDA and CDR2 is SQIVND (reference sequence). This CDR3 region has 12 residues. In nucleotides, the CDR3 is TGTGCCAGTATGAGGGGAACCGGGGAGCTGTTTTTT. Amino acids: CASMRGTGELFF.

The chain joins TRBV19 to TRBJ2-7; the D is unclear. Germline CDR1 reads LNHDA; CDR2 reads SQIVND (reference sequence). There are 13 residues in the CDR3. Trimming removed 6 bases at V and 5 bases at J, with 14 bases between. CDR3 sequence: CASSGDSRDEQYF. The CDR3 DNA reads as TGTGCCAGTAGCGGCGACTCAAGGGACGAGCAGTACTTC.

J is TRBJ1-5 and V is TRBV18, with unresolved D. The germline V gene encodes CDR1 KGHSH and CDR2 LQKENI. CDR3 length equals 13 residues. V lost 3 bases and J 3 bases, leaving 6 bases between the germline ends. CDR3 DNA sequence: TGTGCCAGCTCACCGACGGACAATCAGCCCCAGCATTTT. It translates to CASSPTDNQPQHF. Full variable domain (rest looked up from reference TRBV18 and TRBJ1-5): NAGVMQNPRHLVRRRGQEARLRCSPMKGHSHVYWYRQLPEEGLKFMVYLQKENIIDESGMPKERFSAEFPKEGPSILRIQQVVRGDSAAYFCASSPTDNQPQHFGDGTRLSIL.

The V call is TRBV5-6, the J call TRBJ2-1; D is ambiguous. Trimming took 4 bases from V and 4 from J, leaving 18 bases between them. The CDR3 length is 16 residues. Looked up from germline, CDR1 is SGHDT and CDR2 is YYEEEE. This chain's CDR3 is CASSPMDVLSYNEQFF. The CDR3 DNA follows: TGTGCCAGCAGCCCAATGGACGTTTTATCTTACAATGAGCAGTTCTTC.

This chain joins TRBV5-4 and TRBJ2-2; D remains ambiguous. Germline CDR1 is SGHNT and CDR2 is YYREEE (reference sequence). V was trimmed by 0 bases and J by 0 bases, leaving 15 bases between them. The CDR3 extends over 18 amino acids. CDR3 coding DNA: TGTGCCAGCAGCTTGGAGTACGGCAAACTCGCGAACACCGGGGAGCTGTTTTTT. Its protein is CASSLEYGKLANTGELFF. The complete variable domain, with remaining parts taken from reference TRBV5-4 and TRBJ2-2, reads ETGVTQSPTHLIKTRGQQVTLRCSSQSGHNTVSWYQQALGQGPQFIFQYYREEENGRGNFPPRFSGLQFPNYSSELNVNALELDDSALYLCASSLEYGKLANTGELFFGEGSRLTVL.